This TCR beta chain was obtained from a study of blood T cell repertoires in COVID-19. Study as a whole: PBMCs, B-cell-depleted T cells, or T cells provided the cDNA or gDNA that made up the material.

The authors' processing: Reference gene primer amplification in the assay estimated nucleated cell counts. Sequencing used immunoSEQ multiplex PCR; TCRdb keeps in-frame clones, though not all of them. That table supplies the V and J calls and clone size; D and trimming were determined from the DNA. This sample yields 150,000 to 200,000 clones, of which approximately 84% are seen a single time; approximately 2.5% belongs to the top ten. Trimming removed 7 bases from V and 1 base from J, with 14 bases in between. The CDR3 totals 14 residues. Germline V gives CDR1 SGDLS, CDR2 YYNGEE. The sequence came from a human donor with acute or convalescent COVID-19. The donor label of this sample is uncertain. The specimen was peripheral blood. The rearrangement uses TRBV9 and TRBJ2-5; D unclear. This chain's CDR3 is CASAPMGTQETQYF. CDR3 in DNA: TGTGCCAGCGCCCCGATGGGCACCCAAGAGACCCAGTACTTC.